One sample yielded the 9 T cell receptor beta chains listed below, sequenced in a study of blood T cell repertoires in COVID-19. Some clones are missing from TCRdb's copy, which holds only in-frame ones; the method was immunoSEQ multiplex PCR. The sample comprises approximately 100,000 clones, approximately 80% of which are singletons, and about 5% rests with the top ten. Sequenced input: peripheral blood. All receptors derive from a man aged 55 to 70 with acute or convalescent COVID-19.

The V gene is TRBV6-6, the J gene TRBJ2-7; D not certain. Trimming took 6 bases from V and 3 from J, leaving 9 bases between them. Looked up from germline, CDR1 is MNHNY and CDR2 is SVGAGI (reference sequence). The CDR3 contains 12 residues. The CDR3 nucleotides read TGTGCCAGCAGCCCTAATCGCTACGAGCAGTACTTC. Amino acid sequence: CASSPNRYEQYF.

This sequence joins TRBV27 and TRBJ2-1; weak D call: TRBD2 (5 bases). CDR1 and CDR2 (germline): MNHEY, SMNVEV (reference sequence). The CDR3 runs 15 residues. V lost 1 base and J lost 5, with 12 bases in between. The CDR3 DNA reads as TGTGCCAGCAGTTTATTGAGGCCCGGGGACAATGAGCAGTTCTTC. Protein: CASSLLRPGDNEQFF.

The CDR3 coding sequence is TGCGCCAGCAGCTTGGAGGTGACAGGAGCCTACGAGCAGTACTTC. The encoded protein is CASSLEVTGAYEQYF. The J gene is TRBJ2-7, the V gene TRBV5-1; D perhaps matches TRBD1 (6 bases). The CDR3 contains 15 residues. The germline gives CDR1 SGHRS, CDR2 YFSETQ. Trimming removed 0 bases from V and 2 bases from J, with 12 bases in between. Supplemented by reference TRBV5-1 and TRBJ2-7, the full variable domain reads KAGVTQTPRYLIKTRGQQVTLSCSPISGHRSVSWYQQTPGQGLQFLFEYFSETQRNKGNFPGRFSGRQFSNSRSEMNVSTLELGDSALYLCASSLEVTGAYEQYFGPGTRLTVT.

This clone was observed a few times. V gene TRBV9 combines with J gene TRBJ2-1; 8 positions agree with TRBD2. The V and J ends lost 0 bases and 9 bases, in that order; junction bases with no gene match: 11. The CDR3 contains 16 residues. Germline lookup yields CDR1 SGDLS and CDR2 YYNGEE. The CDR3 sequence: CASSVAGGGRIVEQFF. CDR3 DNA sequence: TGTGCCAGCAGCGTAGCTGGCGGGGGGAGGATTGTTGAGCAGTTCTTC.

V usage is TRBV18 and J usage is TRBJ2-5, with D perhaps TRBD1 (6 bases). The germline V gene encodes CDR1 KGHSH and CDR2 LQKENI. Trimming stripped 3 bases from V and 4 bases from J, with 18 bases between. The CDR3 spans 16 residues. The CDR3 DNA sequence: TGTGCCAGCTCACCTACCACCGGGACAAACGGAGAGACCCAGTACTTC. Its protein product is CASSPTTGTNGETQYF. The full variable domain, completed using reference TRBV18 and TRBJ2-5, is NAGVMQNPRHLVRRRGQEARLRCSPMKGHSHVYWYRQLPEEGLKFMVYLQKENIIDESGMPKERFSAEFPKEGPSILRIQQVVRGDSAAYFCASSPTTGTNGETQYFGPGTRLLVL.

The chain has TRBV5-1 and TRBJ1-2; weak D call: TRBD1 (6 bases). The CDR3 is 13 residues long. Germline values: CDR1 SGHRS, CDR2 YFSETQ. V was pared by 4 bases and J by 4 bases, with 11 bases between. In nucleotides, the CDR3 is TGCGCCAGCAGCGAGAACAGGGCCTATGGCTACACCTTC. Translating it yields CASSENRAYGYTF.

This sequence joins TRBV6-5 and TRBJ2-3, with D tentatively TRBD2 (5 bases). CDR3 length: 13 residues. Trimming stripped 7 bases from V and 8 bases from J, with 16 bases between. Germline lookup yields CDR1 MNHEY and CDR2 SVGAGI. CDR3 loop: CASTTLEGSTQYF. CDR3 sequence (DNA): TGTGCCAGCACCACCCTCGAGGGAAGTACGCAGTATTTT.

This clone came up a few times. The chain has TRBV27 and TRBJ1-6, with 9 bases that match TRBD1. With 7 bases clipped from V and 7 bases from J, the junction kept 17 bases outside the gene matches. Germline lookup yields CDR1 MNHEY and CDR2 SMNVEV (reference sequence). There are 18 residues in the CDR3. The CDR3, as DNA: TGTGCCAGCAAGAATATTAAAGAACCGGGACAGGGAAATTCACCCCTCCACTTT. Encoded protein: CASKNIKEPGQGNSPLHF.

This clone was seen a few times. The V gene is TRBV6-5, the J gene TRBJ1-1, with TRBD1 matching over 8 bases. Germline values: CDR1 MNHEY, CDR2 SVGAGI. Trimming took 6 bases from V and 1 from J; bases not matched to a gene: 4. The CDR3 totals 14 residues. CDR3 DNA sequence: TGTGCCAGCAGGTTGGGACAGGAGAACACTGAAGCTTTCTTT. It specifies CASRLGQENTEAFF.